These 27 T cell receptor beta chains were all obtained from the same sample, sequenced in a study of blood T cell repertoires in COVID-19. Sequencing used immunoSEQ multiplex PCR; TCRdb keeps in-frame clones, though not all of them. The data hold 150,000 or so clones, with 80% observed a single time. Sequencing input: peripheral blood. These receptor sequences come from a man aged 60 to 69 with active or convalescent COVID-19.

The table lists this clone with a count of one. The chain combines TRBV27 with TRBJ2-7, with a tentative D call TRBD2 (6 bases). CDR3 length: 15 amino acids. V lost 0 bases and J lost 2, with 11 bases in between. Germline values: CDR1 MNHEY, CDR2 SMNVEV (reference sequence). The CDR3 spells CASSLSFGGTYEQYF. The CDR3 bases are TGTGCCAGCAGTTTATCGTTTGGGGGGACCTACGAGCAGTACTTC.

This clone was found once. CDR3 nucleotide sequence: TGTGCCAGCTCGAATGGACAGCGAGTTCGAGAGACCCAGTACTTC. It is translated as CASSNGQRVRETQYF. This chain uses TRBV5-4 with TRBJ2-5; tentative D call: TRBD1 (6 bases). The CDR3 runs 15 residues. V lost 7 bases to trimming and J lost 4 bases, with 20 bases between them. Germline values: CDR1 SGHNT, CDR2 YYREEE (reference sequence).

The chain recombines TRBV28 with TRBJ2-1; 8 nucleotides agree with TRBD2. The CDR3 has 15 residues. The ends lost 0 bases at V and 7 bases at J; junction bases unmatched: 5. The V gene's germline CDR1 is MDHEN and CDR2 SYDVKM. CDR3 sequence (DNA): TGTGCCAGCAGTTTATGGCGGGAGGTTGGGAATGAGCAGTTCTTC. Amino acids: CASSLWREVGNEQFF.

This clone was recorded only once. The chain couples TRBV18 to TRBJ2-5, with 9 bases that match TRBD1. Germline trimming cut 1 base from V and 5 bases from J; bases unmatched to any gene: 5. Germline V gene data show CDR1 as KGHSH and CDR2 as LQKENI. The CDR3 has 15 residues. CDR3 in DNA: TGTGCCAGCTCACCACAGAGACAGGGGGGGGAGACCCAGTACTTC. Translating it yields CASSPQRQGGETQYF.

The V and J genes are TRBV7-2 and TRBJ2-7, with TRBD2 matching 12 bases. J lost 2 bases, V lost 4 bases, and 9 bases had no gene match. Germline V lookup: CDR1 SGHTA, CDR2 FQGNSA. This CDR3 is 17 amino acids long. The chain's CDR3 is CASSSQLGLAGPYEQYF. The CDR3 nucleotides are TGTGCCAGCAGCTCCCAACTGGGACTAGCGGGTCCCTACGAGCAGTACTTC.

The V call is TRBV6-5, the J call TRBJ1-1; unclear D gene. Germline-derived CDR1 and CDR2 are MNHEY and SVGAGI. This CDR3 spans 16 amino acids. Trimming cost V 0 bases and J 0 bases, with 11 bases left between them. The CDR3 bases are TGTGCCAGCAGTTACTCAGTGAGACACTTGAACACTGAAGCTTTCTTT. Encoded protein: CASSYSVRHLNTEAFF.

This chain links TRBV6-5 with TRBJ1-2; TRBD1 matches at 7 bases. The length of the CDR3 is 13 residues. Germline CDR1 is MNHEY and CDR2 is SVGAGI. The J segment lost 5 bases and the V segment lost 6 bases, leaving 6 bases of the junction unmatched. CDR3 coding DNA: TGTGCCAGCAGAGTACAGGGGAGGTATGGCTACACCTTC. It translates to CASRVQGRYGYTF.

The chain combines TRBV29-1 with TRBJ1-1, with D possibly TRBD1 on 5 matching bases. Deletions cut 6 bases from V and 2 bases from J, with 19 bases between. The germline V gene encodes CDR1 SQVTM and CDR2 ANQGSEA. This CDR3 spans 15 amino acids. The CDR3 region has the DNA TGCAGCGTCTCGCCGTGGGGGGGAGTAAACACTGAAGCTTTCTTT. It specifies CSVSPWGGVNTEAFF.

The CDR3 region is CASSRERASYNEQFF. The DNA for the CDR3 is TGTGCCAGTAGTAGAGAGCGGGCCTCCTACAATGAGCAGTTCTTC. V is TRBV19 and J is TRBJ2-1, with D possibly matching TRBD2 (6 bases). The CDR3 consists of 15 residues. Germline CDR1 reads LNHDA; CDR2 reads SQIVND (reference sequence). Deletions cut 4 bases from V and 0 bases from J, with 10 bases between.

This clone was seen just once. The chain is built from TRBV19 and TRBJ2-5; 7 nucleotides line up with TRBD1. Germline CDR1 and CDR2: LNHDA and SQIVND (reference sequence). This CDR3 spans 14 amino acids. V shed 5 bases and J 1 base; nucleotides not matched to a gene: 4. CDR3 residues: CASSPRQGQETQYF. The CDR3 DNA reads TGTGCCAGTAGTCCAAGACAGGGCCAAGAGACCCAGTACTTC.

This clone has more than one count but fewer than ten. The rearrangement uses TRBV7-9 and TRBJ2-1; D not certain. The V gene lost 5 bases and the J gene lost 0 bases, with 8 bases spanning the gap. This CDR3 is built from 14 residues. Germline V gives CDR1 SEHNR, CDR2 FQNEAQ (reference sequence). For the CDR3, the DNA is TGTGCCAGCAGCCGGGTCAGCTCCTACAATGAGCAGTTCTTC. As protein: CASSRVSSYNEQFF.

V is TRBV4-3 and J is TRBJ2-1; the D is unclear. V lost 1 base and J lost 6, with 10 bases in between. The germline CDR1 and CDR2 sequences are LGHNA and YSLEER. The CDR3 contains 14 residues. The CDR3 DNA reads TGCGCCAGCAGCCAAGCTCTAGTCTCCAATGAGCAGTTCTTC. It is translated as CASSQALVSNEQFF.

This chain connects TRBV7-9 to TRBJ2-1; 9 bases are a match to TRBD1. The V gene end was trimmed by 6 bases and the J gene end by 4 bases; junction bases not matched to a gene: 7. The CDR3 runs to 15 residues. CDR1 and CDR2 from the germline V gene are SEHNR and FQNEAQ (reference sequence). The chain's CDR3 is CASSSQGAVYNEQFF. Here the CDR3 DNA reads TGTGCCAGCAGTTCACAGGGGGCCGTATACAATGAGCAGTTCTTC.

CDR3 loop: CASSVDGQPNQPQHF. In DNA form, the CDR3 reads TGCGCCAGCAGCGTTGACGGACAGCCCAATCAGCCCCAGCATTTT. The chain has TRBV5-1 and TRBJ1-5; D perhaps matches TRBD1 (6 bases). The CDR3 runs to 15 residues. V was shortened by 4 bases and J by 3 bases, with 14 bases between the two germline ends. Looked up from germline, CDR1 is SGHRS and CDR2 is YFSETQ. The full variable domain, completed using reference TRBV5-1 and TRBJ1-5, is KAGVTQTPRYLIKTRGQQVTLSCSPISGHRSVSWYQQTPGQGLQFLFEYFSETQRNKGNFPGRFSGRQFSNSRSEMNVSTLELGDSALYLCASSVDGQPNQPQHFGDGTRLSIL.

The CDR3 DNA sequence: TGCAGCGTTGCCGGGACAGGGGGAAGAGAGACCCAGTACTTC. Translating it yields CSVAGTGGRETQYF. The gene calls are TRBV29-1 and TRBJ2-5, with 11 bases matching TRBD1. The CDR3 is made up of 14 amino acids. In germline, CDR1 is SQVTM, CDR2 ANQGSEA. After removal of 4 bases from V and 4 bases from J, the junction contained 5 bases not matched to a gene.

This chain connects TRBV18 to TRBJ2-7; 9 bases are shared with TRBD1. This CDR3 contains 15 residues. With V trimmed by 3 bases and J by 1 base, 4 bases remained unmatched. Germline CDR1 and CDR2: KGHSH and LQKENI. The CDR3 region has the DNA TGTGCCAGCTCACCTGGACAGGGGTTGTCCTACGAGCAGTACTTC. This translates into CASSPGQGLSYEQYF.

The chain has TRBV11-2 and TRBJ2-3; 7 nucleotides line up with TRBD2. The CDR3 consists of 16 residues. V shed 1 base, J shed 4 bases, and the junction held 8 bases outside the gene matches. Germline V gene data show CDR1 as SGHAT and CDR2 as FQNNGV. The CDR3 bases are TGTGCCAGCAGCTTAGGGGACTACCCCGGGCCAGATACGCAGTATTTT. This codes for CASSLGDYPGPDTQYF. Looking up the rest from reference TRBV11-2 and TRBJ2-3 gives the full variable domain: EAGVAQSPRYKIIEKRQSVAFWCNPISGHATLYWYQQILGQGPKLLIQFQNNGVVDDSQLPKDRFSAERLKGVDSTLKIQPAKLEDSAVYLCASSLGDYPGPDTQYFGPGTRLTVL.

V is TRBV18 and J is TRBJ2-7, with D maybe TRBD2 (6 bases). This CDR3 contains 15 residues. In germline, CDR1 is KGHSH, CDR2 LQKENI. Trimming took off 3 bases at V and 6 bases at J, with 18 bases between the two ends. The CDR3 DNA reads as TGTGCCAGCTCACCTTTGTTAGGGAGGTGGGGCGAGCAGTACTTC. This codes for CASSPLLGRWGEQYF. Full variable domain (missing parts from reference TRBV18 and TRBJ2-7): NAGVMQNPRHLVRRRGQEARLRCSPMKGHSHVYWYRQLPEEGLKFMVYLQKENIIDESGMPKERFSAEFPKEGPSILRIQQVVRGDSAAYFCASSPLLGRWGEQYFGPGTRLTVT.

The CDR3 nucleotides read TGTGCCAGCAGCTTATTTCGGGGGGGCGCTAGCTCCTACGAGCAGTACTTC. Its translation: CASSLFRGGASSYEQYF. V gene TRBV5-6 combines with J gene TRBJ2-7; 8 bases align to TRBD2. CDR1 SGHDT and CDR2 YYEEEE come from the germline V gene. The CDR3 sequence is 17 residues long. With V trimmed by 2 bases and J by 0 bases, 10 bases remained unmatched.

The chain employs TRBV18 and TRBJ1-3; tentative D call: TRBD1 (6 bases). V was pared by 2 bases and J by 0 bases, with 8 bases between. The CDR3 extends over 15 amino acids. From germline, CDR1 is KGHSH and CDR2 LQKENI. The CDR3, as DNA: TGTGCCAGCTCACCAGAGGGGGTCTCTGGAAACACCATATATTTT. Translated: CASSPEGVSGNTIYF. Complete variable domain (other parts from reference TRBV18 and TRBJ1-3): NAGVMQNPRHLVRRRGQEARLRCSPMKGHSHVYWYRQLPEEGLKFMVYLQKENIIDESGMPKERFSAEFPKEGPSILRIQQVVRGDSAAYFCASSPEGVSGNTIYFGEGSWLTVV.

This chain uses TRBV7-2 with TRBJ1-5; 8 bases are a match to TRBD1. V shed 5 bases, J shed 7 bases, and the junction held 7 bases outside the gene matches. The CDR3 extends over 14 amino acids. Per the germline V gene, CDR1 is SGHTA and CDR2 is FQGNSA. CDR3 loop: CASSPRTGNQPQHF. The CDR3 nucleotides read TGTGCCAGCAGCCCCCGGACAGGGAACCAGCCCCAGCATTTT.

With regard to this clone: The same CDR3 can be traced to other DNA sequences in this sample. The genes are TRBV11-2 and TRBJ1-2; TRBD1 matches at 7 bases. The length of the CDR3 is 13 residues. The ends lost 5 bases at V and 4 bases at J; junction bases unmatched: 4. Germline-derived CDR1 and CDR2 are SGHAT and FQNNGV. The CDR3 sequence: CASSLGTVYGYTF. DNA of the CDR3: TGTGCCAGCAGCCTTGGGACAGTCTATGGCTACACCTTC.

V gene TRBV11-1 combines with J gene TRBJ2-5; possible D gene TRBD1, 5 bases. This CDR3 has 15 amino acids. Trimming shortened V by 4 bases and J by 4 bases, and 16 bases separated the two germline ends. Germline V gene sequence: CDR1 SGHAT, CDR2 FQDESV (reference sequence). The CDR3 loop reads CASSWQGYSRETQYF. CDR3 sequence (DNA): TGTGCCAGCAGCTGGCAGGGATATTCACGAGAGACCCAGTACTTC.

This clone was seen a handful of times. Other nucleotide sequences from this sample produce the same CDR3. This chain connects TRBV15 to TRBJ1-1; TRBD1 aligns across 7 bases. With 2 bases clipped from V and 1 base from J, the junction kept 4 bases outside the gene matches. CDR1 and CDR2 (germline): LNHNV, YYDKDF (reference sequence). This CDR3 comprises 15 residues. The CDR3 DNA reads as TGTGCCACCAGCAGACTAAGACAGGGGAACACTGAAGCTTTCTTT. Amino acids: CATSRLRQGNTEAFF.

V usage is TRBV15 and J usage is TRBJ1-6; 8 bases align to TRBD1. CDR3 length: 17 residues. J gave up 4 bases and V 3 bases, and 8 bases lay outside the gene matches. Germline V gene sequence: CDR1 LNHNV, CDR2 YYDKDF (reference sequence). CDR3 DNA sequence: TGTGCCACCAGCAGGGACAGGGCATACGAATATAATTCACCCCTCCACTTT. This encodes CATSRDRAYEYNSPLHF.

The rearrangement links TRBV7-6 to TRBJ1-3; possibly TRBD1 for D (6 bases). With 4 bases removed from V and 3 bases from J, the gap between germline ends came to 13 bases. The CDR3 length is 15 residues. The V gene's germline CDR1 is SGHVS and CDR2 FNYEAQ. CDR3 residues: CASSSETGIGNTIYF. Written as DNA, the CDR3 is TGTGCCAGCAGCTCGGAAACAGGGATTGGAAACACCATATATTTT.

This clone showed up just once. The chain uses TRBV4-2 and TRBJ2-3, with 7 bases lining up with TRBD2. This CDR3 spans 15 amino acids. Per the germline V gene, CDR1 is LGHNA and CDR2 is YNFKEQ. V gave up 2 bases and J gave up 2 bases; unmatched junction bases: 4. This chain's CDR3 is CASSQQSGVTDTQYF. In DNA, the CDR3 is TGTGCCAGCAGCCAACAGAGCGGGGTCACAGATACGCAGTATTTT.